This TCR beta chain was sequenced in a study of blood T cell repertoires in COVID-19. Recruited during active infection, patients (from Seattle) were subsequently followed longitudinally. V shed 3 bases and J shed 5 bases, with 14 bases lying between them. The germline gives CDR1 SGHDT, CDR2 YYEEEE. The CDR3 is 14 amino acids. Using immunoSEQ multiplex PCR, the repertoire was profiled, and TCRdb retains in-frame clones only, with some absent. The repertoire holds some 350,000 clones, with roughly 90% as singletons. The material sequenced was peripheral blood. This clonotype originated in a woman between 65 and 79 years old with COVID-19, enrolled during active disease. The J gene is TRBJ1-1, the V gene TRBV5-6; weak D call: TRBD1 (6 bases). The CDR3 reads CASSSQGFRTEAFF. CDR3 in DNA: TGTGCCAGCAGCTCACAGGGATTTCGGACTGAAGCTTTCTTT.